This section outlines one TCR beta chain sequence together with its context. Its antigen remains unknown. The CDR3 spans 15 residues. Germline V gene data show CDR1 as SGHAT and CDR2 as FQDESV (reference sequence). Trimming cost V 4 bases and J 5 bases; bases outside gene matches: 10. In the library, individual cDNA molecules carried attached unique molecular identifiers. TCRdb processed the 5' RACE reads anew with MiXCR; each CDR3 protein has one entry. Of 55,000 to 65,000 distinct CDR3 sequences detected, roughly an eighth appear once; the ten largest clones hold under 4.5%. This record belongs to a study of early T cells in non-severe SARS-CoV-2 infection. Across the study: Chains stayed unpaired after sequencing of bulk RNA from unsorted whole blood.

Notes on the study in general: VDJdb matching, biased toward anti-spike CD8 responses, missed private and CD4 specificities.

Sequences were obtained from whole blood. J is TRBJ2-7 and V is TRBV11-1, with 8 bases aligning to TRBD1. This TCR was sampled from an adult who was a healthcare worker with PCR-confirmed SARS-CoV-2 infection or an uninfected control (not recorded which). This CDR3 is CASSSTTGDLHEQYF. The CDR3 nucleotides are TGTGCCAGCAGCTCAACGACAGGGGATCTCCACGAGCAGTACTTC.